This TCR beta chain originates from a study of cytomegalovirus exposure and HLA in healthy donors. 13 Jbeta primers and 60 Vbeta primers were used for the PCR. TCRdb's copy holds only in-frame clones and misses some; the assay was immunoSEQ multiplex PCR. In the table there are tens of thousands of clones, around 8% of which are singletons. This clone was found a few times. Its antigen is currently unknown. V dropped 1 base and J dropped 4 bases, with 8 bases sitting between them. CDR3 length equals 15 residues. Germline V gene data show CDR1 as LNHDA and CDR2 as SQIVND (reference sequence). Study results and caveats: Across donors, presence/absence analyses took sequencing depth to be roughly uniform.

The specimen sequenced was PBMCs. The rearrangement joins TRBV19 to TRBJ2-6; perhaps TRBD1 as D (6 bases). This receptor was taken from a man aged 45-60 years in good health and CMV-seronegative. Here the CDR3 reads CASSIGGLGANVLTF. Written as DNA, the CDR3 is TGTGCCAGTAGTATAGGGGGGCTCGGGGCCAACGTCCTGACTTTC.